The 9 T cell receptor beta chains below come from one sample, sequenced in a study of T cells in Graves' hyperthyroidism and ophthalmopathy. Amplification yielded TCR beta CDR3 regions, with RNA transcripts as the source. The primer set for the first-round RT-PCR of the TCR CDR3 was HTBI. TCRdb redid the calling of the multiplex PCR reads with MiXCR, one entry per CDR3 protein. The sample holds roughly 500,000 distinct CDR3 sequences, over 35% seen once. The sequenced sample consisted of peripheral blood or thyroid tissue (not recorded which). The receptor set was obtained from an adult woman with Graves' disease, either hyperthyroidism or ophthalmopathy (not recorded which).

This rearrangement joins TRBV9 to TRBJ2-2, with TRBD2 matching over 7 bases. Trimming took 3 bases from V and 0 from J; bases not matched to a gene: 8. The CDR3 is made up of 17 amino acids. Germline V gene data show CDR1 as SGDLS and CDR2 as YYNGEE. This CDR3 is CASSEPRLAANTGELFF. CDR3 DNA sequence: TGTGCCAGCAGCGAACCTCGACTAGCAGCGAACACCGGGGAGCTGTTTTTT. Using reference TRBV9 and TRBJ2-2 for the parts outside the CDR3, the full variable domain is DSGVTQTPKHLITATGQRVTLRCSPRSGDLSVYWYQQSLDQGLQFLIQYYNGEERAKGNILERFSAQQFPDLHSELNLSSLELGDSALYFCASSEPRLAANTGELFFGEGSRLTVL.

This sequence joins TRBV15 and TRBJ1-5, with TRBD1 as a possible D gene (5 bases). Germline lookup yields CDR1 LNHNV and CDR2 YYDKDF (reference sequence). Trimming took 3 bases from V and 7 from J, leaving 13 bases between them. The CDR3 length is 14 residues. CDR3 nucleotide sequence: TGTGCCACCAGCAGCCCGGCAGGGAGCCAGCCCCAGCATTTT. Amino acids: CATSSPAGSQPQHF.

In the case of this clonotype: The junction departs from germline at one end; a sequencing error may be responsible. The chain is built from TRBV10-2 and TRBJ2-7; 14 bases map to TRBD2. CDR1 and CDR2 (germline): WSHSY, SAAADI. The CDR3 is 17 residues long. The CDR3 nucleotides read TGTGCCAGCAGTGACCCTTCCGGGACTAGCGGGAGTACCGAGCAGTACTTC. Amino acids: CASSDPSGTSGSTEQYF.

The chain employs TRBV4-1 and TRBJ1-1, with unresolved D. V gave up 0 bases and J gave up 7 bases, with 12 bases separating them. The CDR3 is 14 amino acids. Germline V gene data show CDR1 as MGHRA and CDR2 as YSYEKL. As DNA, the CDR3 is TGCGCCAGCAGCCAAGAGAAAAATTCGTTTGAAGCTTTCTTT. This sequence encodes CASSQEKNSFEAFF.

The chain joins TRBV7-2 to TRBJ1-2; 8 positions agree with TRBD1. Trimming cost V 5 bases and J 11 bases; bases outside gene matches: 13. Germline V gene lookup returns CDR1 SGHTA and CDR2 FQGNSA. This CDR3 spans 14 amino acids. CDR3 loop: CASSPGGTGSGYTF. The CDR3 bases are TGTGCCAGCAGCCCGGGGGGGACAGGCAGCGGTTACACCTTC.

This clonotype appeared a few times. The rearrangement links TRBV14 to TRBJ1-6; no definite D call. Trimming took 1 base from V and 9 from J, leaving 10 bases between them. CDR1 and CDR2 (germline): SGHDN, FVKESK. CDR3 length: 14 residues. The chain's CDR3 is CASSQGIGSSPLHF. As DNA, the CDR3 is TGTGCCAGCAGCCAAGGAATAGGATCTTCACCCCTCCACTTT.

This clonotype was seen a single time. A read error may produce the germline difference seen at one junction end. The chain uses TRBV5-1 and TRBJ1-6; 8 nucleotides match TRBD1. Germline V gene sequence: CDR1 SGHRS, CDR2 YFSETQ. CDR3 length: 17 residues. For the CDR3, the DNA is TGTGCCAGCAGCCTGTTTATGCGGACAGGGCGCTCGGCGGCCCTCCACTTT. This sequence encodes CASSLFMRTGRSAALHF.

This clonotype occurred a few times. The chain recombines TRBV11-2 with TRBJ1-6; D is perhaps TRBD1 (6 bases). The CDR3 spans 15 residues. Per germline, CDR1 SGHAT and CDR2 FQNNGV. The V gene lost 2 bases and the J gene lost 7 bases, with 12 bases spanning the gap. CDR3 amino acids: CASSLSGQQNSPLHF. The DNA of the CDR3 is TGTGCCAGCAGCTTAAGCGGACAGCAGAATTCACCCCTCCACTTT.

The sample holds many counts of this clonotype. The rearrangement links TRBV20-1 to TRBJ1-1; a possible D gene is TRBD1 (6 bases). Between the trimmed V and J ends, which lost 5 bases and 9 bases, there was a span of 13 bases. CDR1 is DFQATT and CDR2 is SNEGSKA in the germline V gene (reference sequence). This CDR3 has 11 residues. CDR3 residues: CSALTGIQAFF. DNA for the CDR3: TGCAGTGCTTTAACAGGGATTCAAGCTTTCTTT.